This T cell receptor (beta chain) was profiled in a study of cytomegalovirus exposure and HLA in healthy donors (dated by TCRdb to about 2017). With respect to the entire study: In an earlier analysis of several hundred of the donors, 276 Gb of sequence data and some 120 million unique TCR beta sequences from 180 million or so T cells were reported. An early release covering over 500 HLA-typed donors comprised about 320 gigabases of sequencing data and around 80 million unique TCR sequences. Of the roughly 390 genotyped donors, less than 85% were placed in the genetic ancestry cluster associated with self-reported Caucasian donors. The study was designed to test whether signatures of past pathogen exposure could be identified by cataloging public T cell receptors. The study profiled the T cell repertoires of 500 to 800 subjects by immunosequencing and related them to cytomegalovirus serostatus. Besides the first cohort of approximately 710 subjects, a separate validation cohort made up of about 120 different subjects was used. To predict cytomegalovirus infection status, the study brought together high-throughput TCR immunosequencing, statistical association of individual TCRs with disease status, and machine learning. In a later analysis, previously published TCR beta repertoires from roughly 710 donors were re-analyzed and high-resolution HLA genotyping was added so that TCR occurrence patterns could be studied. In the later analysis, no new phenotypic data were used to find candidate immune exposures; instead, reliance was placed on TCR beta sequences and their occurrence across donors. In an earlier analysis of roughly 580 of the donors, high-throughput TCR beta sequencing was used to judge whether each TCR beta V gene segment behaved as functional or pseudogenic. Donor age, sex, ethnicity and CMV serostatus were collected together with the repertoire data. A later genetic analysis took genome-wide SNP genotypes for 398 of the 666 donors and used that subset as a discovery cohort. Every discovery cohort repertoire had been produced on one sequencing platform. HLA typing covered class I and class II loci at four-digit resolution. Typing coverage differed by locus: A, B, C, DRB1 and DQB1 were typed in roughly 620-630 donors, DQA1 in 522, DPA1 in approximately 610, and DPB1 in around 490. Because of strong linkage in the cohort, a handful of DR-DQ haplotypes were treated as single units for association and clustering. Among over 350 genotyped donors of the cohort, an average of around 240,000 unique TCR beta nucleotide sequences were sequenced per donor, roughly 20% of them non-productive.

Libraries were made using the immunoSEQ multiplex PCR assay. For the multiplex PCR, a mixture combining 60 forward primers for TCR Vbeta segments and 13 reverse primers for TCR Jbeta segments was used. The CDR3 region of rearranged TCR beta genes was amplified from genomic DNA with a multiplex PCR assay. The amplified TCR beta libraries were sequenced on the Illumina HiSeq System as 87-base-pair reads. Per the source publication's procedure: A later analysis tallied 75 million to 85 million unique TCR beta chains across the 666 repertoires, and around 9.9 million of those chains were shared by two or more donors. Raw reads were error-corrected and collapsed into unique sequences by a nearest-neighbor algorithm in which closely related sequences were merged to remove PCR and sequencing errors. CDR3 sequences were aligned to IMGT reference sequences to assign V, D and J gene segments. For a sequence to be retained, a match of at least six nucleotides to both a V gene segment and a J gene segment was required. A rearrangement was called productive if the CDR3 had no stop codons and remained in frame with V and J, and every other rearrangement was called non-productive. Following IMGT convention, CDR3 was defined as the stretch from the second conserved V-encoded cysteine up to the conserved J-encoded phenylalanine. The earlier analysis of around 640 of the donors excluded sequences that lacked an unambiguous match to a single V gene segment. An earlier analysis of several hundred of the donors called V segments functional above 56.7% productive rearrangements and segregating when the between-donor standard deviation exceeded 5%. A statistical classification framework was built for diagnosing cytomegalovirus status from the catalog of TCR beta chain sequences. In a later analysis, V and J genes were assigned by comparing TCR nucleotide sequences against IMGT/GENE-DB human TR gene sequences. A later analysis assigned CDR3 sequences and most-parsimonious VDJ recombination scenarios with the TCRdist pipeline. In a later analysis, each TCR beta chain was defined by its CDR3 amino acid sequence together with its V-gene family, and reads without a unique V-gene family were excluded. To address suspected cross-contamination and a sequencing artifact, a later analysis removed 450 to 700 highly shared, low-generation-probability nucleotide sequences. For each public chain, a later analysis derived a clonal expansion index from normalized ranks of inferred template counts within each repertoire. A later analysis computed generation probabilities with a VDJ recombination model fitted to out-of-frame rearrangements, and checked the results against IGoR. Hypergeometric tests were used in a later analysis to score TCR-TCR, TCR-HLA and TCR-CMV co-occurrence, with a repertoire-size bias correction applied to the TCR pairs. False discovery rates were estimated in a later analysis by permuting HLA or CMV assignments 20 times. A later analysis grouped co-occurring TCRs with DBSCAN, adding TCRdist sequence similarity when clustering within HLA-allele-positive subsets. Co-occurrence clustering excluded repertoires with fewer than 30,000 or more than 120,000 public chains, plus five with anomalous nucleotide sharing. TCRdb mirrors the immuneACCESS table, restricted to in-frame sequences. Some clones are absent from its copies; in checked studies, under half trace to an unresolved V gene, and the reason for the others is unknown. V and J calls and clone size are copied from that table; D and trimming were computed from the DNA. For this sample the table gives hundreds of thousands of clones, of which approximately 82% were detected only once. The ten largest clones represent over 0.55% of the sample.

Sequences SGHAT (CDR1) and FQNNGV (CDR2) are obtained from the germline V gene. Inclusive of the bounding cysteine and phenylalanine, the CDR3 is 18 residues long. The entry retains the CDR3 DNA only, 54 bases that are in frame from base 1. After removal of 4 bases from V and 7 bases from J, the junction retains 16 bases not matched to a gene. In total, 630 or so healthy bone marrow donors made up the cohort. Cohort members were all nominally healthy when sampled, although unrecorded immune exposures were likely present. The donor was CMV seronegative and belonged to the group of 380 or so seronegative cohort members. A peripheral blood sample was collected from each donor, and TCR beta sequencing was performed on peripheral blood mononuclear cells. The Qiagen DNeasy Blood Extraction Kit was used to extract genomic DNA from the blood cell samples. Study-level results and caveats: According to the authors, the approach could potentially be generalized to other disease states and immunological phenotypes. When HLA alleles, especially DR and DQ, strongly co-occurred, TCR associations were difficult to assign to individual alleles. In a later analysis, TCR association rates were found to vary across HLA loci, with the most associated TCRs seen for DRB1 alleles and the fewest for HLA-C alleles. Across donors, most TCR sequences were observed very rarely, whereas some public TCRs were present in many individuals. In an earlier analysis of over 550 of the donors, most TCR beta V segments were observed in productive rearrangements about 90% or about 30% of the time, broadly matching IMGT annotations. In the study, 150 to 200 TCR beta chains were listed as associated with cytomegalovirus. A cluster of highly shared sequence variants was judged likely to represent a technical artifact of the sequencing pipeline. An association between a missense DCLRE1C variant and V-gene and J-gene trimming of TCR beta chains was found in a later genetic analysis and replicated in an independent cohort. A further reported finding was that TCR beta sequences accurately predicted the HLA-A and HLA-B alleles for most subjects in the first cohort. The 87-base-pair reads could not distinguish some IMGT-functional V segments, including TRBV6-2 and TRBV6-3, so those segments were excluded. In both the original and validation cohorts, the classifier was reported to diagnose cytomegalovirus status with high specificity and sensitivity. Roughly uniform sequencing depth across donors was assumed in presence/absence analyses, although this assumption may not hold. Compared with the 666-donor mean, donors in an Asian-associated ancestry cluster had fewer N-insertions in productive TCRs, according to a later genetic analysis. Linkage disequilibrium might explain the correlated functional status among segregating V segments, but an unknown experimental factor could not be ruled out. In a later analysis, 15,000 to 20,000 TCR beta sequences were associated with specific HLA alleles at a false discovery rate of 0.05. The earlier analysis of fewer than 750 of the donors excluded some 15 rarely observed V segments, including chromosome 9 orphons, because counts were too low. In a later analysis, several top co-occurrence clusters were reported to appear linked to parvovirus B19, influenza, CMV and Epstein-Barr virus. The cohort was sequenced for TCR beta chains only, and without alpha or paired-chain data the features that could be detected were limited. Compared with equally common non-associated chains, HLA-associated TCR beta chains in a later analysis were more clonally expanded and had lower generation probabilities. Immune exposure information for the cohort was limited to CMV serostatus. In vitro tests confirmed that a few of the cytomegalovirus-associated TCR beta chains recognize cytomegalovirus antigens. According to a later analysis, most CMV-associated TCR beta chains appeared to be HLA-restricted, and the HLA associations seemed to be driven largely by CMV exposure. Because some donors lacked HLA typing at each locus, the association tests relied only on the typed subset.

With respect to this clone: This receptor's antigen is unknown. Base-call qualities are not available, and no considerably larger clone is one nucleotide away.

Recombination linked TRBV11-2 to TRBJ2-1, with 10 middle bases fitting TRBD2. The receptor's source is a man aged 18 to 30 in good health and CMV-seronegative. The sequencing input was PBMCs. The CDR3 protein is CASSSLASGSWGGNEQFF. At the DNA level, the sequence is TGTGCCAGCAGCTCCTTGGCTAGCGGGAGCTGGGGTGGGAATGAGCAGTTCTTC. The CDR3, completed at both ends by the reference TRBV11-2 and TRBJ2-1 genes, gives the full variable domain EAGVAQSPRYKIIEKRQSVAFWCNPISGHATLYWYQQILGQGPKLLIQFQNNGVVDDSQLPKDRFSAERLKGVDSTLKIQPAKLEDSAVYLCASSSLASGSWGGNEQFFGPGTRLTVL.